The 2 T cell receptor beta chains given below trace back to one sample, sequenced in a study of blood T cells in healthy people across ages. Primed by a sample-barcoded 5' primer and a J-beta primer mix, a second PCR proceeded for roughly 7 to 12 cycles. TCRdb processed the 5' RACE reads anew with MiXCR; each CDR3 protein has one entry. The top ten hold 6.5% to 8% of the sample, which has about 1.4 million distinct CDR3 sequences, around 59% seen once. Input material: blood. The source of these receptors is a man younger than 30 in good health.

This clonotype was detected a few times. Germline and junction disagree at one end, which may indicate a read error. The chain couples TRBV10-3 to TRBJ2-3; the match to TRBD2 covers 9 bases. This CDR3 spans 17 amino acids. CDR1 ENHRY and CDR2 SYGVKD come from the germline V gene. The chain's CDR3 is CAALRSGGFSSTDTQYF. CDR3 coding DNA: TGTGCCGCTCTAAGGAGCGGGGGGTTCTCTAGCACGGATACGCAGTATTTT.

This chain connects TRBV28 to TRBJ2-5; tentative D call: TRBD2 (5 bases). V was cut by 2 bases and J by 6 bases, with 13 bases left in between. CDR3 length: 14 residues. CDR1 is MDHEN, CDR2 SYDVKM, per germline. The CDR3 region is CASSLGRKGQTQYF. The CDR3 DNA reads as TGTGCCAGCAGTTTAGGGAGAAAGGGTCAGACCCAGTACTTC.